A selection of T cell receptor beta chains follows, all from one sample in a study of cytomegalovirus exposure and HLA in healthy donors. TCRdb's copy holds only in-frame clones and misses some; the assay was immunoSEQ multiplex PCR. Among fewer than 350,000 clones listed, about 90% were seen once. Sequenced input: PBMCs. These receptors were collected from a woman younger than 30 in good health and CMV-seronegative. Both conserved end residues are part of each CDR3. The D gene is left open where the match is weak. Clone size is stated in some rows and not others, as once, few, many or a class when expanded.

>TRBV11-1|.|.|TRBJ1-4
CASSLRRGRDEKLFF
TGTGCCAGCAGCTTAAGGAGGGGACGTGATGAAAAACTGTTTTTT
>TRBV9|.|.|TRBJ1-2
CASSVAVNYGYTF
TGTGCCAGCAGCGTAGCAGTTAACTATGGCTACACCTTC
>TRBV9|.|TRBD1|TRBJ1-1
CASSGLTTGNAFF
TGTGCCAGCAGCGGTCTAACGACAGGGAATGCTTTCTTT
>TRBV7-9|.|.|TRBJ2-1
CASSLVSDNEQFF
TGTGCCAGCAGCTTAGTGTCAGACAATGAGCAGTTCTTC
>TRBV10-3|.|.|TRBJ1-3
CAISESSGRNTIYF
TGTGCCATCAGTGAGTCGTCAGGGCGAAACACCATATATTTT
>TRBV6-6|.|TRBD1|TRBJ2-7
CASSYQGASYEQYF
TGTGCCAGCAGTTATCAGGGGGCCTCCTACGAGCAGTACTTC
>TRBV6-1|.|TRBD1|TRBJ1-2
CASSERDREGYGYTF
TGTGCCAGCAGTGAAAGGGACAGGGAAGGCTATGGCTACACCTTC
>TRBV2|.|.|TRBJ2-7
CASSEVLAGMEYF
TGTGCCAGCAGTGAAGTCCTGGCAGGGATGGAGTACTTC
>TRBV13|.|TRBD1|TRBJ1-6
CASSQGQSNSPLHF
TGTGCCAGCAGCCAGGGACAGAGTAATTCACCCCTCCACTTT
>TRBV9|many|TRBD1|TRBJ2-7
CASSVGTGGSYEQYF
TGTGCCAGCAGCGTAGGGACAGGGGGCTCCTACGAGCAGTACTTC
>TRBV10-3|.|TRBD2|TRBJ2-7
CAISGRGDTYEQYF
TGTGCCATCAGCGGACGGGGGGATACCTACGAGCAGTACTTC
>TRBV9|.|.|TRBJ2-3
CASSVVGTSTDTQYF
TGTGCCAGCAGCGTAGTTGGTACTAGCACAGATACGCAGTATTTT
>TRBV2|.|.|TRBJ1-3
CASTPGYNWDTIYF
TGTGCCAGCACCCCAGGATATAACTGGGACACCATATATTTT
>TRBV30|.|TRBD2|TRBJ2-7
CAWSPLASGISHYEQYF
TGTGCCTGGAGTCCCTTAGCTAGCGGCATATCCCACTACGAGCAGTACTTC
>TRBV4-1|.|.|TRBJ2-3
CASSQEGQFTDTQYF
TGCGCCAGCAGCCAGGAGGGACAGTTCACAGATACGCAGTATTTT
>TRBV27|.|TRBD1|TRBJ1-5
CASSPQGYNQPQHF
TGTGCCAGCAGTCCACAGGGGTATAATCAGCCCCAGCATTTT
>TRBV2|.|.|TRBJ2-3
CASRLVGTDTQYF
TGTGCCAGCCGACTAGTAGGCACAGATACGCAGTATTTT
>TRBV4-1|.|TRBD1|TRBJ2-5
CASSQDGSGYRGWEETQYF
TGCGCCAGCAGCCAAGATGGGTCAGGATACAGGGGATGGGAAGAGACCCAGTACTTC
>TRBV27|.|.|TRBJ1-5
CASSPPQAPQHF
TGTGCCAGCAGTCCCCCCCAAGCGCCCCAGCATTTT
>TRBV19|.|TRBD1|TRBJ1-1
CASSVDRGRAFF
TGTGCCAGTAGTGTAGACAGGGGGAGAGCTTTCTTT
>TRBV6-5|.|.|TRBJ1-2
CASFFGGNGYTF
TGTGCCAGCTTTTTTGGAGGGAATGGCTACACCTTC
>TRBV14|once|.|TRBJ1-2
CASSHQINYGYTF
TGTGCCAGCAGCCACCAGATAAACTATGGCTACACCTTC
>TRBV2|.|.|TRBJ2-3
CASSEEGVSTDTQYF
TGTGCCAGCAGTGAAGAGGGGGTTAGCACAGATACGCAGTATTTT
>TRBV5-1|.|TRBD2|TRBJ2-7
CASSLLASGGAISYEQYF
TGCGCCAGCAGCTTGTTGGCTAGCGGGGGGGCTATTTCCTACGAGCAGTACTTC
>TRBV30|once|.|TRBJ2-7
CAWSTTGPRTSYEQYF
TGTGCCTGGAGCACGACAGGACCCCGGACCTCCTACGAGCAGTACTTC
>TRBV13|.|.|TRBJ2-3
CASSGGRGWSTDTQYF
TGTGCCAGCAGCGGAGGTCGGGGATGGAGCACAGATACGCAGTATTTT
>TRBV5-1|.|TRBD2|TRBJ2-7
CASSWTSGGSYEQYF
TGCGCCAGCAGCTGGACTAGCGGGGGGAGCTACGAGCAGTACTTC
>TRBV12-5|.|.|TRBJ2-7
CASGLVLSSRYEQYF
TGTGCTAGTGGTTTGGTACTGTCTTCCCGCTACGAGCAGTACTTC
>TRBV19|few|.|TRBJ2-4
CASSIQGTAKNIQYF
TGTGCCAGTAGTATTCAGGGGACAGCCAAAAACATTCAGTACTTC
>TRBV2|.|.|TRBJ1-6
CASSLGQGIIPLHF
TGTGCCAGCAGTCTGGGGCAGGGGATTATCCCCCTCCACTTT
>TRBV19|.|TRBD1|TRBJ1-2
CASSIGQGYGYTF
TGTGCCAGTAGTATCGGACAGGGCTATGGCTACACCTTC
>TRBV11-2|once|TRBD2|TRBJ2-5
CASSLIRGGETQYF
TGTGCCAGCAGCTTAATCCGGGGGGGGGAGACCCAGTACTTC
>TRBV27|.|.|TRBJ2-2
CASSLTVLDTGELFF
TGTGCCAGCAGTTTAACTGTTCTGGACACCGGGGAGCTGTTTTTT
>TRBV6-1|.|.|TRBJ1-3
CASSETTVGNTIYF
TGTGCCAGCAGTGAAACGACAGTGGGAAACACCATATATTTT
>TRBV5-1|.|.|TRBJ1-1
CASSSQTANTEAFF
TGCGCCAGCAGCAGCCAAACAGCGAACACTGAAGCTTTCTTT
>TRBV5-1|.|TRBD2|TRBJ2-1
CASTLTSGGASDNEQFF
TGCGCCAGCACCCTAACTAGCGGGGGGGCCTCTGACAATGAGCAGTTCTTC
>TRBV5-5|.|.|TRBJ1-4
CASSPLGGSNEKLFF
TGTGCCAGCAGCCCCCTCGGGGGGTCTAATGAAAAACTGTTTTTT
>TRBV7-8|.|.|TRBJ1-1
CASSFDVQGRWNTEAFF
TGTGCCAGCAGCTTCGATGTACAGGGACGTTGGAACACTGAAGCTTTCTTT
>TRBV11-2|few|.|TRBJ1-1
CASSLADINTEAFF
TGTGCCAGCAGCTTAGCAGACATCAACACTGAAGCTTTCTTT
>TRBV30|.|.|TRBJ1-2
CAWSRGGSYGYTF
TGTGCCTGGAGCCGCGGGGGGTCCTATGGCTACACCTTC
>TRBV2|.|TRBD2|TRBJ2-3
CASRGGVLADYDTQYF
TGTGCCAGCAGGGGGGGGGTCCTAGCGGATTACGATACGCAGTATTTT
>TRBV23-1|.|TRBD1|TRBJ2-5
CASSGRGFGETQYF
TGCGCCAGCAGTGGCAGGGGGTTTGGGGAGACCCAGTACTTC
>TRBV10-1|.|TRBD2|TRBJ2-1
CASSGERGAVDNEQFF
TGCGCCAGCAGTGGGGAGCGGGGGGCCGTAGACAATGAGCAGTTCTTC
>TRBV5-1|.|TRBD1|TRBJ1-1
CASSSGTGGMMAEAFF
TGCGCCAGCAGTTCGGGGACAGGGGGGATGATGGCTGAAGCTTTCTTT
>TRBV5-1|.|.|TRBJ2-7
CASSLDGQPYEQYF
TGCGCCAGCAGCTTGGATGGACAGCCCTACGAGCAGTACTTC
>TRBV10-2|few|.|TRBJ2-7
CASGPGGYYEQYF
TGCGCCAGCGGGCCAGGGGGGTACTACGAGCAGTACTTC
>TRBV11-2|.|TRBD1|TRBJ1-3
CASSLIFALGQGENTIYF
TGTGCCAGCAGCTTAATATTTGCCCTTGGACAGGGAGAAAACACCATATATTTT
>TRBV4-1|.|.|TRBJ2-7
CASSQTVSEQDGIGSYEQYF
TGCGCCAGCAGCCAAACCGTAAGCGAACAGGACGGAATCGGCTCCTACGAGCAGTACTTC
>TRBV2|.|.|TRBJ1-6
CASKVSGLDLPLHF
TGTGCCAGCAAGGTCTCAGGGCTCGATTTACCCCTCCACTTT